This T cell receptor beta chain derives from a study of blood T cell repertoires in COVID-19. Study-level information: The cDNA or gDNA used as material had been derived from T cells, B-cell-depleted T cells, or PBMCs.

The CDR3 spans 13 residues. V was trimmed by 2 bases and J by 4 bases, leaving 6 bases between them. CDR1 and CDR2 from the germline V gene are SEHNR and FQNEAQ (reference sequence). Per the original data handling: From reference gene primer amplification, estimates of nucleated cell counts were derived. The method was immunoSEQ multiplex PCR; TCRdb's version includes in-frame clones alone and lacks a portion of them. That table supplies the V and J calls and clone size; D and trimming were determined from the DNA. The sample has about 230,000 clones; over 80% are singletons. This clone came up once. This TCR was recovered from a man aged 40-49 years with acute or convalescent COVID-19. The sample was peripheral blood. The V gene is TRBV7-9, the J gene TRBJ2-1; no definite D call. DNA for the CDR3: TGTGCCAGCAGCTTACTCTATTACAATGAGCAGTTCTTC. Its translation is CASSLLYYNEQFF.